Listed here is a single T cell receptor beta chain. Antigen: not known. These data are taken from a study of T-cell reconstitution after alpha-beta-depleted transplantation in children. General observations from the study: After transplant, high TCRbeta diversity at day 60 in some patients arose from surviving recipient T cells and thymic progenitors. Expanded clones from the graft, numbering several hundred, reportedly supplied alpha-beta T cells about two months after transplant. Newly made T cells mostly supplied T-cell counts and diversity one year after transplant.

A TCRbeta library incorporating unique molecular identifiers was prepared. TCRdb called the PCR reads again in MiXCR, with one record for every CDR3 protein. This table has about 220,000 distinct CDR3 sequences, approximately 15% appearing once. V was shortened by 3 bases and J by 4 bases, with 10 bases between the two germline ends. In germline, CDR1 is SGHRS, CDR2 YFSETQ. The CDR3 covers 14 residues. The clonotype was recovered from a male patient under 10 years old who had a stem cell transplant for acute lymphoblastic leukemia, so the T cells may come from the graft donor. The J gene is TRBJ2-2, the V gene TRBV5-1, with D perhaps TRBD2 (6 bases). The material sequenced was PBMCs, mostly from graft donor cells, taken 360 days after TCRalphabeta/CD19-depleted stem cell transplant. CDR3 nucleotide sequence: TGCGCCAGCAGCTCCCTGGAGGGCACCGGGGAGCTGTTTTTT. Its translation is CASSSLEGTGELFF.